This passage covers 2 T cell receptor beta chains from one sample sequenced in a study of blood T cell repertoires in COVID-19. Produced via immunoSEQ multiplex PCR; TCRdb's table is partial and in-frame only. Among 230,000 or so clones listed, approximately 88% were seen once. The sample consisted of PBMCs or T cells enriched from blood (not recorded which). The origin of the receptors is a woman aged 40 to 50 with acute COVID-19.

This chain uses TRBV12-5 with TRBJ1-2, with 7 positions matching TRBD1. The trim removed 5 bases at V and 6 bases at J, leaving 18 bases unmatched. The CDR3 is 17 amino acids. CDR1 LGHNT and CDR2 FRNRAP come from the germline V gene. Here the CDR3 reads CASGRALQGSGPDGYTF. The CDR3 region has the DNA TGTGCTAGTGGTCGGGCCTTACAGGGGTCGGGGCCTGATGGCTACACCTTC.

This clone was observed a single time. The chain uses TRBV19 and TRBJ1-2; 9 bases align to TRBD1. After removal of 5 bases from V and 4 bases from J, the junction contained 11 bases not matched to a gene. This CDR3 comprises 16 residues. Germline V lookup: CDR1 LNHDA, CDR2 SQIVND (reference sequence). The CDR3 DNA sequence: TGTGCCAGTAGTGCGATACAGGGGGCGCGTAGCTATGGCTACACCTTC. Protein product: CASSAIQGARSYGYTF. Filled out from reference TRBV19 and TRBJ1-2, the complete variable domain reads DGGITQSPKYLFRKEGQNVTLSCEQNLNHDAMYWYRQDPGQGLRLIYYSQIVNDFQKGDIAEGYSVSREKKESFPLTVTSAQKNPTAFYLCASSAIQGARSYGYTFGSGTRLTVV.